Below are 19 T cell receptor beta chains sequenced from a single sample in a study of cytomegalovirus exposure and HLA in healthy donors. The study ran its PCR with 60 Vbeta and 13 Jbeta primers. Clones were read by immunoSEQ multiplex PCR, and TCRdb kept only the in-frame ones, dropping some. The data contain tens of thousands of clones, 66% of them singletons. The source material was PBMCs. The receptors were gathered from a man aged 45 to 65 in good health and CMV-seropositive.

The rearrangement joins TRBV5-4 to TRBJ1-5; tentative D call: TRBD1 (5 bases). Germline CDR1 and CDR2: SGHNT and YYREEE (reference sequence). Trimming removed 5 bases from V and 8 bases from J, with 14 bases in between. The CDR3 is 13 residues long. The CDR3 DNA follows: TGTGCCAGCAGTTCGGGGGAAGGTGAGCCCCAGCATTTT. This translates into CASSSGEGEPQHF.

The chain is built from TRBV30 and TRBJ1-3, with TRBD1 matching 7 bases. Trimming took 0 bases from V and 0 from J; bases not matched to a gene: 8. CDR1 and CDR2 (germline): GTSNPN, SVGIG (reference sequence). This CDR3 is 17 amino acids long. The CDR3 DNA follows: TGTGCCTGGAGTGTTGGGGCAGGGGGTTTCTCTGGAAACACCATATATTTT. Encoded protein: CAWSVGAGGFSGNTIYF.

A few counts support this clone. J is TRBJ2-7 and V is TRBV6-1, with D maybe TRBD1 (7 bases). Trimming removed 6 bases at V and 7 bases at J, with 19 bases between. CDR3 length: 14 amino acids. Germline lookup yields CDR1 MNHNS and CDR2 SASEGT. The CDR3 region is CASSHGDSGLEQYF. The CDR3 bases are TGTGCCAGCAGCCACGGGGACAGCGGGTTAGAGCAGTACTTC.

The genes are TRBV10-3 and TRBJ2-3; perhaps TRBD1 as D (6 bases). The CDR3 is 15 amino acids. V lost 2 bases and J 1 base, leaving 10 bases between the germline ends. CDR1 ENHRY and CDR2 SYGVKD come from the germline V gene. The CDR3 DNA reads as TGTGCCATCAGTGAGAAGAACAGGGGCACAGATACGCAGTATTTT. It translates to CAISEKNRGTDTQYF.

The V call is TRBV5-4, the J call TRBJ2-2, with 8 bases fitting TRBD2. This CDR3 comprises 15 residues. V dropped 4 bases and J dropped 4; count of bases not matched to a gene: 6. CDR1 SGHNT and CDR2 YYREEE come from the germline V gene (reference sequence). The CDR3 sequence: CASSIAGGGTGELFF. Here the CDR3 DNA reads TGTGCCAGCAGCATTGCGGGGGGCGGCACCGGGGAGCTGTTTTTT.

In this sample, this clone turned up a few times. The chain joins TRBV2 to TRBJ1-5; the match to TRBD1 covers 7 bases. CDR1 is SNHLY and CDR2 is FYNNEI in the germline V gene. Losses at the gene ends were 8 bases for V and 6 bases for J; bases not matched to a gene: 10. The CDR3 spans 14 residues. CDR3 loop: CASHAQGGSQPQHF. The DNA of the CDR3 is TGTGCCAGCCACGCCCAGGGGGGTTCTCAGCCCCAGCATTTT. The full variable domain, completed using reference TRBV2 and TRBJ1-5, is EPEVTQTPSHQVTQMGQEVILRCVPISNHLYFYWYRQILGQKVEFLVSFYNNEISEKSEIFDDQFSVERPDGSNFTLKIRSTKLEDSAMYFCASHAQGGSQPQHFGDGTRLSIL.

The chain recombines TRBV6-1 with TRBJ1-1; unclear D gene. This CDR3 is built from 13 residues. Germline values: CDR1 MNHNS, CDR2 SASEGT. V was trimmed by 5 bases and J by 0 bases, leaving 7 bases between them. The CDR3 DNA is TGTGCCAGCAGTAGTGAGGTGAACACTGAAGCTTTCTTT. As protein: CASSSEVNTEAFF.

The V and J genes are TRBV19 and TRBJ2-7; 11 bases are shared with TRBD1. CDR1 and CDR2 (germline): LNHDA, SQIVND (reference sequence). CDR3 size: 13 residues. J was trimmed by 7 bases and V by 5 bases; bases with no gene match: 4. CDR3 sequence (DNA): TGTGCCAGTAGTGGACAGGGGGCGGAAGAGCAGTACTTC. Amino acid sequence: CASSGQGAEEQYF.

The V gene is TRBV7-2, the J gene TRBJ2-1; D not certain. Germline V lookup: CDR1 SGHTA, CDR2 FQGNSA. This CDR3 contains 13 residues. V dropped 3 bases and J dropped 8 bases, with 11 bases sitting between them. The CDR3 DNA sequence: TGTGCCAGCAGCTTTGGGCTGTTGTATGAGCAGTTCTTC. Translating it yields CASSFGLLYEQFF.

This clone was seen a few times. The DNA for the CDR3 is TGTGCCAGCAGCAGACAAAACTACAATGAGCAGTTCTTC. This codes for CASSRQNYNEQFF. This chain connects TRBV5-5 to TRBJ2-1; D remains ambiguous. The CDR3 is 13 residues long. The germline V gene has CDR1 SGHKS and CDR2 YYEKEE (reference sequence). V lost 4 bases and J lost 3, with 8 bases in between. Full variable domain (remainder filled in from reference TRBV5-5 and TRBJ2-1): DAGVTQSPTHLIKTRGQQVTLRCSPISGHKSVSWYQQVLGQGPQFIFQYYEKEERGRGNFPDRFSARQFPNYSSELNVNALLLGDSALYLCASSRQNYNEQFFGPGTRLTVL.

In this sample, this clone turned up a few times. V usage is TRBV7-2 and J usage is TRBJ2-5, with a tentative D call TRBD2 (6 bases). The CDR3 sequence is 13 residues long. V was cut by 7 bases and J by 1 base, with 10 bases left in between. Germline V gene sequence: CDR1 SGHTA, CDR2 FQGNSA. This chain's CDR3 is CASTWTTQETQYF. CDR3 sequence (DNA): TGTGCCAGCACCTGGACTACCCAAGAGACCCAGTACTTC.

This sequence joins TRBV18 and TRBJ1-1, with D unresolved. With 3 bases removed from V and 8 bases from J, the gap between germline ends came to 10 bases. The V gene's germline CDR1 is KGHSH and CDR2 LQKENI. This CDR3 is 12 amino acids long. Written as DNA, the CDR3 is TGTGCCAGCTCACCTCAGAGGGAGGAAGCTTTCTTT. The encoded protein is CASSPQREEAFF.

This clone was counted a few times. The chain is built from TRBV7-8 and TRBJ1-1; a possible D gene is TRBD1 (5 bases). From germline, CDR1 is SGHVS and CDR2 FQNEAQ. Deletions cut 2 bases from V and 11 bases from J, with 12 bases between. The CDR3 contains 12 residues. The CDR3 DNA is TGTGCCAGCAGCTTATCAGGGCGAGAGGCTTTCTTT. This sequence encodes CASSLSGREAFF.

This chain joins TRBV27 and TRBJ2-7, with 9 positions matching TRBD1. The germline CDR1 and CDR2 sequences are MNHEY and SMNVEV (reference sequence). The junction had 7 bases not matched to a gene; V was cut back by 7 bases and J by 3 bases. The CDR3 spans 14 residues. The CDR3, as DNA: TGTGCCAGCACCAACCCGGGACAGGGCTACGAGCAGTACTTC. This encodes CASTNPGQGYEQYF.

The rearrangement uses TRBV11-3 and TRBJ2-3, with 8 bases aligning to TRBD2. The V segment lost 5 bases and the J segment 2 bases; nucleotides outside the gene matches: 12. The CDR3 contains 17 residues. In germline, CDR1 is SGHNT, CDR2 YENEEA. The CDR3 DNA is TGTGCCAGCAGCCCCGGGGGGGCGGGCCTAGCCACAGATACGCAGTATTTT. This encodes CASSPGGAGLATDTQYF.

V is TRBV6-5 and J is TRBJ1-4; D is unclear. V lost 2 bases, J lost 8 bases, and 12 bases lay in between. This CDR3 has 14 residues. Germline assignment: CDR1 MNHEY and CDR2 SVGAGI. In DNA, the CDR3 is TGTGCCAGCAGTTACCTCTCTTCGCGAGAAAAACTGTTTTTT. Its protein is CASSYLSSREKLFF.

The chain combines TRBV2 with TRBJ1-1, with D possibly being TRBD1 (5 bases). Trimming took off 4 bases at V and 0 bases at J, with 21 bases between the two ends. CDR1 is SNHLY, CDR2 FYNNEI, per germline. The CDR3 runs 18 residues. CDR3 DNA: TGTGCCAGCAGTGCACTTATCAACGGGGGACGAATGAACACTGAAGCTTTCTTT. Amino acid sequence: CASSALINGGRMNTEAFF.

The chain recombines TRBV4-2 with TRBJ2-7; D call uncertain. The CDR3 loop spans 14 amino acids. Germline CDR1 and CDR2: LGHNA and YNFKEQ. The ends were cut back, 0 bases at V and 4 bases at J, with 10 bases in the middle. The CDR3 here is CASSQEAARYEQYF. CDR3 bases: TGTGCCAGCAGCCAAGAGGCAGCGCGGTACGAGCAGTACTTC.

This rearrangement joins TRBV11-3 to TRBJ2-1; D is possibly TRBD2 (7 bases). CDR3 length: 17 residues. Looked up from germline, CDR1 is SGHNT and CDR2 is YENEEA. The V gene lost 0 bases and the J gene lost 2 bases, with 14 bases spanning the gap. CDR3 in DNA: TGTGCCAGCAGCTTAGAGCGGGGGCCCTATCCCTACAATGAGCAGTTCTTC. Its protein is CASSLERGPYPYNEQFF. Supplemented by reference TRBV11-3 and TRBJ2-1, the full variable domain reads EAGVVQSPRYKIIEKKQPVAFWCNPISGHNTLYWYLQNLGQGPELLIRYENEEAVDDSQLPKDRFSAERLKGVDSTLKIQPAELGDSAVYLCASSLERGPYPYNEQFFGPGTRLTVL.